Each of the 6 T cell receptor beta chains below was sequenced from the same sample in a study of blood T cell repertoires in COVID-19. TCRdb keeps only in-frame clones here, not all; method: immunoSEQ multiplex PCR. The table shows about 330,000 clones, with roughly 82% occurring only once. Sequencing was done on a sample of peripheral blood. The receptors here all came from a woman in her fifties or sixties with acute or convalescent COVID-19.

The V call is TRBV28, the J call TRBJ1-6; D not resolved. Germline V lookup: CDR1 MDHEN, CDR2 SYDVKM. The length of the CDR3 is 11 residues. V gave up 1 base and J gave up 10 bases, with 2 bases separating them. CDR3 residues: CASSLLSPLHF. CDR3 DNA: TGTGCCAGCAGTTTATTATCACCCCTCCACTTT.

V gene TRBV7-6 combines with J gene TRBJ1-1; a weak D match, TRBD1 (5 bases). Trimming removed 5 bases from V and 0 bases from J, with 16 bases in between. The CDR3 has 16 residues. Germline V gene lookup returns CDR1 SGHVS and CDR2 FNYEAQ. The CDR3: CASSPTDSSLNTEAFF. In nucleotides, the CDR3 is TGTGCCAGCAGCCCCACCGACAGCTCTTTGAACACTGAAGCTTTCTTT.

This sequence joins TRBV5-1 and TRBJ2-5; unclear D gene. The germline CDR1 and CDR2 sequences are SGHRS and YFSETQ. V lost 3 bases, J lost 2 bases, and 11 bases lay in between. This CDR3 contains 14 residues. CDR3 protein: CASSSNLRQETQYF. The DNA for the CDR3 is TGCGCCAGCAGCTCGAACCTGAGGCAAGAGACCCAGTACTTC.

The chain employs TRBV18 and TRBJ2-1, with no clear D. From germline, CDR1 is KGHSH and CDR2 LQKENI. Trimming stripped 5 bases from V and 5 bases from J, with 4 bases between. The length of the CDR3 is 11 residues. CDR3 amino acids: CASSSDNEQFF. As DNA, the CDR3 is TGTGCCAGCTCAAGCGACAATGAGCAGTTCTTC.

This chain links TRBV20-1 with TRBJ1-4, with TRBD1 as a possible D gene (5 bases). Germline assignment: CDR1 DFQATT and CDR2 SNEGSKA (reference sequence). V was pared by 3 bases and J by 0 bases, with 14 bases between. This CDR3 comprises 16 residues. CDR3 sequence (DNA): TGCAGTGCTAGTGCGTCAGGGTATGCAACTAATGAAAAACTGTTTTTT. Amino acids: CSASASGYATNEKLFF.

This rearrangement joins TRBV28 to TRBJ2-7; 14 nucleotides agree with TRBD2. V shed 5 bases and J 2 bases; nucleotides not matched to a gene: 8. Looked up from germline, CDR1 is MDHEN and CDR2 is SYDVKM. This CDR3 region has 17 residues. Written as DNA, the CDR3 is TGTGCCAGCAGTCTCTGGACTAGCGGGAGGAAGCCCTACGAGCAGTACTTC. Protein: CASSLWTSGRKPYEQYF.